This T cell receptor (beta chain) was identified in a study of OX40 agonist ivuxolimab in advanced cancers. Study-level information: Every patient in dose escalation had hepatocellular carcinoma, melanoma, renal cell or head and neck cancer.

The study sampled blood at baseline, cycle 4 day 1, and cycle 7 day 1. Profiled with immunoSEQ multiplex PCR; TCRdb holds only in-frame clones, not every one. The sample has tens of thousands of clones, roughly nine tenths seen once; the top ten hold 3.5% to 5%. The study's findings and limits: Low normalized T-cell clonal expansion was additionally recorded for some nonresponders.

The CDR3 sequence is 16 residues long. Trimming shortened V by 10 bases and J by 0 bases, and 19 bases separated the two germline ends. Per germline, CDR1 SGHVS and CDR2 FNYEAQ. For this clone: Its antigen is still unknown.

Sequences were derived from CD4+ or CD8+ T cells sorted from blood, sampled in a trial of the OX40 agonist ivuxolimab. This receptor was identified in an adult with an advanced solid tumor such as melanoma, head and neck, liver or kidney cancer. The chain has TRBV7-6 and TRBJ2-1; weak D call: TRBD2 (6 bases). CDR3 region: CATGARAGGSYNEQFF. CDR3 DNA: TGTGCCACTGGCGCTCGGGCCGGGGGCTCCTACAATGAGCAGTTCTTC.